This T cell receptor (beta chain) was profiled in a study of T cell responses to AZD1222 COVID-19 vaccine. General observations from the study: Clonal diversity was possibly underestimated; the donors were predominantly white British and more often female.

With respect to this clone: As yet, its antigen is unknown.

TCRdb keeps only in-frame clones here, not all; method: immunoSEQ multiplex PCR. The sample includes 85,000 to 130,000 clones, about nine tenths of them seen just once. The CDR3 totals 15 residues. The V end was cut by 5 bases, the J end by 0 bases, with 11 bases between. Per the germline V gene, CDR1 is SEHNR and CDR2 is FQNEAQ (reference sequence). This clonotype was obtained from an adult who received the AZD1222 COVID-19 vaccine. The sample was peripheral blood, taken 28 days after the second AZD1222 dose. The chain couples TRBV7-9 to TRBJ2-1; no reliable D call. The CDR3, as DNA: TGTGCCAGCAGCCCCGCCCCCAGCTCCTACAATGAGCAGTTCTTC. It encodes CASSPAPSSYNEQFF.